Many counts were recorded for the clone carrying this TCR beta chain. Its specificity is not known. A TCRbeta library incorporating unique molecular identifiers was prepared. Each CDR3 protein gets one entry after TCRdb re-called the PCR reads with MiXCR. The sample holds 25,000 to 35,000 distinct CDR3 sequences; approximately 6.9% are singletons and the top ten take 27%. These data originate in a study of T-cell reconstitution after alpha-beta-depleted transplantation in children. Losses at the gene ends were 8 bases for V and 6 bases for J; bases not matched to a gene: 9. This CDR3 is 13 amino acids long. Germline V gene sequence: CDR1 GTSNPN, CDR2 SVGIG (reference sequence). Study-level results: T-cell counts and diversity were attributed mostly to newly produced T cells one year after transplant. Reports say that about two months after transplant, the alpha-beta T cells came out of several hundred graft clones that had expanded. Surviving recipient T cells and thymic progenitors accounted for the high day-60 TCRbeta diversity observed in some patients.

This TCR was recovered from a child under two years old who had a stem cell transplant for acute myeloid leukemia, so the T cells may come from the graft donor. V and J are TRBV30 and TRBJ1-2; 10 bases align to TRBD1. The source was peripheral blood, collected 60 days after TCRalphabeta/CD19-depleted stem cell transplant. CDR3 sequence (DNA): TGTGCCGGGCCGACAGGGGGCCTACATGGCTACACCTTC. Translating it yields CAGPTGGLHGYTF.